This T cell receptor beta chain originates from a study of cytomegalovirus exposure and HLA in healthy donors. The V gene's germline CDR1 is SGHRS and CDR2 YFSETQ. The junction had 8 bases not matched to a gene; V was cut back by 0 bases and J by 5 bases. CDR3 length: 16 amino acids. The PCR ran on 60 Vbeta and 13 Jbeta primers. The protocol was immunoSEQ multiplex PCR, while the TCRdb copy is restricted to in-frame clones and leaves out a portion. The sample yields under 130,000 clones, approximately 69% seen once. This clone occurred once. Its antigen is undetermined. The study's findings and limits: As was reported, the HLA-A and HLA-B alleles of most subjects were accurately predicted from TCR beta sequences.

The sequenced sample consisted of PBMCs. This chain joins TRBV5-1 and TRBJ2-3; 8 bases are a match to TRBD1. The sequence was collected from a man younger than 45 in good health and CMV-seronegative. The CDR3 nucleotides read TGCGCCAGCAGCTTGGCCGTGACAGGGGTGGGAGATACGCAGTATTTT. Protein sequence: CASSLAVTGVGDTQYF.